This entry lists 25 T cell receptor beta chains sequenced from one sample in a study of T cells in Graves' hyperthyroidism and ophthalmopathy. Amplified regions were TCR beta CDR3 sequences from RNA transcripts. The TCR CDR3 first-round RT-PCR relied on the HTBI primer set. TCRdb ran MiXCR on the multiplex PCR reads and lists one entry per CDR3 protein. The sample holds about 520,000 distinct CDR3 sequences; approximately 24% are singletons and the top ten take 11%. The sample taken for sequencing was blood. These receptors all stem from a woman between 25 and 40 years old with Graves' ophthalmopathy.

This chain links TRBV29-1 with TRBJ1-2; no clear D gene. The V end lost 2 bases, the J end lost 2 bases, and 9 bases lay between the germline ends. Germline V lookup: CDR1 SQVTM, CDR2 ANQGSEA. The CDR3 is 13 amino acids. CDR3 residues: CSVEIRPNYGYTF. CDR3 coding DNA: TGCAGCGTTGAAATCAGGCCGAACTATGGCTACACCTTC.

The V and J genes are TRBV29-1 and TRBJ2-5, with 8 bases matching TRBD2. This CDR3 comprises 13 residues. With V trimmed by 7 bases and J by 7 bases, 11 bases remained unmatched. Per germline, CDR1 SQVTM and CDR2 ANQGSEA. The CDR3 protein is CSDMTSAKGTQYF. The DNA of the CDR3 is TGCAGCGACATGACTAGCGCAAAGGGGACCCAGTACTTC.

This clonotype was counted ten times or more. The junction differs from germline at one of its ends, possibly a read error. The rearrangement uses TRBV12-3 or TRBV12-4 and TRBJ2-4; 11 bases align to TRBD2. This CDR3 comprises 16 residues. In nucleotides, the CDR3 is TGTGCCAGCAGTCTAGCGGGGGGACTAGCCAAAAACATTAAGTACTTC. Its translation: CASSLAGGLAKNIKYF.

For this clonotype: A much larger clone is a single base away; this may be a read error. The J gene is TRBJ2-5, the V gene TRBV19; perhaps TRBD1 as D (5 bases). The germline V and J ends were trimmed by 6 bases and 2 bases, with 16 bases remaining between them. This CDR3 region has 15 residues. Germline loops: CDR1 LNHDA, CDR2 SQIVND (reference sequence). The DNA of the CDR3 is TGTGCCAGTAGGAGAACGATAGGGGCGCAAGAGACCCAGTACTTC. This encodes CASRRTIGAQETQYF.

J is TRBJ1-2 and V is TRBV7-2; TRBD1 is a possible D gene (6 bases). Per the germline V gene, CDR1 is SGHTA and CDR2 is FQGNSA. This CDR3 comprises 13 residues. Trimming took 2 bases from V and 5 from J, leaving 9 bases between them. The CDR3 DNA reads TGTGCCAGCAGCTTAAGGGGACAATATGGCTACACCTTC. Its translation is CASSLRGQYGYTF.

This chain links TRBV20-1 with TRBJ1-5, with D maybe TRBD1 (6 bases). CDR3 length: 13 amino acids. Germline V gene sequence: CDR1 DFQATT, CDR2 SNEGSKA (reference sequence). V dropped 5 bases and J dropped 3 bases, with 11 bases sitting between them. This CDR3 is CSAPTGTNQPQHF. CDR3 nucleotide sequence: TGCAGTGCTCCTACAGGGACCAATCAGCCCCAGCATTTT.

The chain combines TRBV5-1 with TRBJ2-7; TRBD1 might be the D (6 bases). V was shortened by 3 bases and J by 6 bases, with 16 bases between the two germline ends. This CDR3 comprises 14 residues. Germline CDR1 SGHRS, CDR2 YFSETQ. Here the CDR3 DNA reads TGCGCCAGCAGCTGGGACATAGGGGATGCCGAGCAGTACTTC. This translates into CASSWDIGDAEQYF.

This clonotype was recorded a few times. The genes are TRBV6-9 and TRBJ2-7; D is possibly TRBD1 (6 bases). The CDR3 is 15 residues long. The germline gives CDR1 MNHGY, CDR2 SVAAGI. Trimming removed 8 bases from V and 4 bases from J, with 21 bases in between. This CDR3 reads CASWPHRVAQYEQYF. The CDR3 DNA is TGTGCCAGCTGGCCACACAGGGTAGCACAGTACGAGCAGTACTTC.

The table lists this clonotype with many counts. J is TRBJ2-7 and V is TRBV28; TRBD1 aligns across 7 bases. Germline V gene lookup returns CDR1 MDHEN and CDR2 SYDVKM. CDR3 length: 14 residues. After removal of 6 bases from V and 2 bases from J, the junction contained 7 bases not matched to a gene. CDR3 residues: CASRPPGQPYEQYF. CDR3 nucleotide sequence: TGTGCCAGCAGGCCGCCGGGACAGCCCTACGAGCAGTACTTC. The full variable domain, completed using reference TRBV28 and TRBJ2-7, is DVKVTQSSRYLVKRTGEKVFLECVQDMDHENMFWYRQDPGLGLRLIYFSYDVKMKEKGDIPEGYSVSREKKERFSLILESASTNQTSMYLCASRPPGQPYEQYFGPGTRLTVT.

In this sample, this clonotype turned up a few times. The chain recombines TRBV30 with TRBJ2-2, with D perhaps TRBD2 (5 bases). With 3 bases removed from V and 1 base from J, the gap between germline ends came to 6 bases. This CDR3 has 13 amino acids. CDR1 and CDR2 from the germline V gene are GTSNPN and SVGIG (reference sequence). CDR3 sequence reads: CAWRGRNTGELFF. The DNA of the CDR3 is TGTGCCTGGAGGGGGAGGAACACCGGGGAGCTGTTTTTT.

Regarding this clonotype: With a much larger clone just one base away, this may be a read error. J is TRBJ2-5 and V is TRBV20-1, with D possibly TRBD2 on 5 matching bases. Trimming took off 4 bases at V and 1 base at J, with 13 bases between the two ends. The germline V gene encodes CDR1 DFQATT and CDR2 SNEGSKA (reference sequence). CDR3 length: 14 residues. CDR3 region: CSAKNRGFQETQYF. The CDR3 region has the DNA TGCAGTGCTAAAAACCGCGGGTTCCAAGAGACCCAGTACTTC.

At least ten counts were recorded for this clonotype. The J gene is TRBJ2-7, the V gene TRBV2; D gene unclear. V gave up 3 bases and J gave up 6 bases, with 9 bases separating them. This CDR3 has 12 amino acids. CDR1 is SNHLY, CDR2 FYNNEI, per germline. The CDR3 DNA is TGTGCCAGCAGTGAGTCCCGCGCCGAGCAGTACTTC. Translated, it gives CASSESRAEQYF.

This clonotype was observed at least ten times. The chain combines TRBV19 with TRBJ1-3; D is uncertain. Per the germline V gene, CDR1 is LNHDA and CDR2 is SQIVND (reference sequence). Deletions cut 4 bases from V and 0 bases from J, with 10 bases between. There are 15 residues in the CDR3. CDR3 region: CASSRREFSGNTIYF. The DNA of the CDR3 is TGTGCCAGTAGTAGAAGGGAATTCTCTGGAAACACCATATATTTT.

This clonotype was seen many times. The chain combines TRBV12-3 or TRBV12-4 with TRBJ1-6; D is ambiguous. Trimming cost V 2 bases and J 7 bases, with 9 bases left between them. CDR3 length equals 14 residues. The CDR3 nucleotides read TGTGCCAGCAGTTTACTACGGGAGAATTCACCCCTCCACTTT. This encodes CASSLLRENSPLHF.

This clonotype was detected a few times. The chain couples TRBV20-1 to TRBJ2-6, with D uncertain. With 6 bases removed from V and 0 bases from J, the gap between germline ends came to 9 bases. CDR1 and CDR2 from the germline V gene are DFQATT and SNEGSKA (reference sequence). The CDR3 runs to 14 residues. The CDR3 is CSAQELSGANVLTF. In nucleotides, the CDR3 is TGCAGTGCCCAGGAGCTCTCTGGGGCCAACGTCCTGACTTTC.

This clonotype was recorded many times. This chain links TRBV6-1 with TRBJ2-4, with D tentatively TRBD1 or TRBD2 (5 bases each). Trimming pared 0 bases from V and 8 bases from J, leaving 11 bases between. Germline V lookup: CDR1 MNHNS, CDR2 SASEGT. The CDR3 loop spans 14 amino acids. This CDR3 is CASSEARDEDIQYF. DNA of the CDR3: TGTGCCAGCAGTGAAGCCCGGGACGAGGACATTCAGTACTTC.

The chain has TRBV12-3 or TRBV12-4 and TRBJ1-5; D possibly corresponds to TRBD1 (5 bases). This CDR3 comprises 14 residues. V lost 1 base and J lost 6, with 10 bases in between. The CDR3 loop is CASSLGGISQPQHF. The CDR3 nucleotides read TGTGCCAGCAGTTTAGGGGGGATTAGTCAGCCCCAGCATTTT.

This clonotype has a single count. The V call is TRBV12-3 or TRBV12-4, the J call TRBJ1-2; TRBD1 is a possible D gene (6 bases). The CDR3 runs 15 residues. V was clipped by 1 base and J by 4 bases, with 13 bases between them. The CDR3 here is CASSLDNQGIYGYTF. CDR3 nucleotide sequence: TGTGCCAGCAGTTTAGACAACCAGGGGATCTATGGCTACACCTTC.

The genes are TRBV7-6 and TRBJ2-7, with D perhaps TRBD1 (5 bases). This CDR3 is 13 amino acids long. Germline V lookup: CDR1 SGHVS, CDR2 FNYEAQ. V shed 5 bases and J shed 7 bases, with 15 bases lying between them. CDR3 nucleotide sequence: TGTGCCAGCAGCGTTACAGGTTTGGGGGAGCAGTACTTC. Translated, it gives CASSVTGLGEQYF.

The chain couples TRBV7-9 to TRBJ1-1; possibly TRBD1 for D (5 bases). Germline CDR1 is SEHNR and CDR2 is FQNEAQ (reference sequence). The length of the CDR3 is 13 residues. Between the trimmed V and J ends, which lost 8 bases and 3 bases, there was a span of 13 bases. CDR3 DNA: TGTGCCAGCCTCCAGGGATCGGACACTGAAGCTTTCTTT. It translates to CASLQGSDTEAFF. Full variable domain (remainder filled in from reference TRBV7-9 and TRBJ1-1): DTGVSQNPRHKITKRGQNVTFRCDPISEHNRLYWYRQTLGQGPEFLTYFQNEAQLEKSRLLSDRFSAERPKGSFSTLEIQRTEQGDSAMYLCASLQGSDTEAFFGQGTRLTVV.

This clonotype was picked up many times. This rearrangement joins TRBV12-3 or TRBV12-4 to TRBJ2-2; a weak D match, TRBD2 (5 bases). The CDR3 covers 15 residues. Between the trimmed V and J ends, which lost 4 bases and 4 bases, there was a span of 13 bases. The CDR3 loop reads CASSSTRPGTGELFF. CDR3 in DNA: TGTGCCAGCAGTTCCACTAGGCCGGGCACCGGGGAGCTGTTTTTT.

This clonotype was detected many times. J is TRBJ2-7 and V is TRBV6-2 or TRBV6-3, with 10 bases fitting TRBD2. CDR1 is MNHEY, CDR2 SVGEGT, per germline. The CDR3 extends over 16 amino acids. V shed 8 bases and J 7 bases; nucleotides not matched to a gene: 17. CDR3 sequence: CASHSPLAGEEEEQYF. The CDR3 nucleotides read TGTGCCAGCCATTCACCCCTAGCGGGGGAGGAAGAGGAGCAGTACTTC.

This clonotype was observed a few times. CDR3 residues: CASSLNPGTGELFF. In nucleotides, the CDR3 is TGTGCCAGCAGCTTAAATCCAGGGACCGGGGAGCTGTTTTTT. The chain joins TRBV7-3 to TRBJ2-2; TRBD1 is a possible D gene (5 bases). The V end was cut by 1 base, the J end by 5 bases, with 8 bases between. The V gene's germline CDR1 is SGHTA and CDR2 FQGTGA. The CDR3 sequence is 14 residues long.

The V and J genes are TRBV15 and TRBJ2-7; D unclear. This CDR3 comprises 13 residues. Trimming removed 5 bases at V and 0 bases at J, with 8 bases between. The germline V gene encodes CDR1 LNHNV and CDR2 YYDKDF (reference sequence). CDR3: CATSVGTSYEQYF. The CDR3 DNA reads TGTGCCACCAGCGTAGGCACCTCCTACGAGCAGTACTTC.

This clonotype was picked up many times. V usage is TRBV7-8 and J usage is TRBJ1-6; D is uncertain. The CDR3 is 13 residues long. CDR1 is SGHVS and CDR2 is FQNEAQ in the germline V gene. With 4 bases removed from V and 9 bases from J, the gap between germline ends came to 10 bases. The CDR3 sequence: CASSSPPSSPLHF. The DNA of the CDR3 is TGTGCCAGCAGCTCACCTCCGAGTTCACCCCTCCACTTT.